This entry lists 25 T cell receptor beta chains sequenced from one sample in a study of blood T cell repertoires in COVID-19. Sequencing was performed with immunoSEQ multiplex PCR; in TCRdb, only in-frame clones are kept and a portion is missing. The sample lists about 310,000 clones; nearly 90% were seen once. Sample: PBMCs or T cells enriched from blood (not recorded which). The receptor source for this set is a woman aged 18-35 years with acute COVID-19.

The J gene is TRBJ1-2, the V gene TRBV27; D is unclear. Trimming shortened V by 0 bases and J by 4 bases, and 18 bases separated the two germline ends. CDR1 is MNHEY, CDR2 SMNVEV, per germline (reference sequence). This CDR3 is 17 amino acids long. This CDR3 is CASSLSRHDREGYGYTF. The CDR3 coding sequence is TGTGCCAGCAGTTTATCAAGACACGACCGAGAGGGCTATGGCTACACCTTC.

The V gene is TRBV10-3, the J gene TRBJ2-1, with 14 bases that match TRBD2. The CDR3 contains 17 residues. Germline assignment: CDR1 ENHRY and CDR2 SYGVKD. The trim removed 8 bases at V and 8 bases at J, leaving 14 bases unmatched. CDR3 loop: CAIAGTSGSGGGDEQFF. In DNA form, the CDR3 reads TGTGCCATCGCAGGGACTAGCGGGAGTGGCGGTGGCGATGAGCAGTTCTTC.

The rearrangement joins TRBV11-3 to TRBJ2-1; D might be TRBD1 (6 bases). Trimming stripped 2 bases from V and 0 bases from J, with 17 bases between. Germline CDR1 reads SGHNT; CDR2 reads YENEEA. The CDR3 has 18 residues. DNA for the CDR3: TGTGCCAGCAGCTTAAGAACAGGGCGATCAAGCTCCTACAATGAGCAGTTCTTC. Translation gives CASSLRTGRSSSYNEQFF.

J is TRBJ1-4 and V is TRBV19; 7 bases are a match to TRBD1. J was trimmed by 2 bases and V by 6 bases; bases with no gene match: 12. The CDR3 spans 17 residues. Germline V gene sequence: CDR1 LNHDA, CDR2 SQIVND (reference sequence). The CDR3 spells CASRQGYGGQTNEKLFF. DNA for the CDR3: TGTGCCAGTAGGCAAGGATACGGGGGACAGACTAATGAAAAACTGTTTTTT.

V gene TRBV30 combines with J gene TRBJ2-7; 16 nucleotides match TRBD2. The V segment lost 5 bases and the J segment 2 bases; nucleotides outside the gene matches: 12. Germline loops: CDR1 GTSNPN, CDR2 SVGIG (reference sequence). This CDR3 has 18 residues. CDR3: CAWGSPGLAGGPPYEQYF. The CDR3, as DNA: TGTGCCTGGGGCTCTCCGGGACTAGCGGGAGGGCCCCCCTACGAGCAGTACTTC.

This clone was counted once. This rearrangement joins TRBV29-1 to TRBJ2-7; 9 bases map to TRBD2. V dropped 3 bases and J dropped 6; count of bases not matched to a gene: 3. Germline lookup yields CDR1 SQVTM and CDR2 ANQGSEA. The CDR3 consists of 12 residues. For the CDR3, the DNA is TGCAGCGTTGAGGGACTAGCACGCGAGCAGTACTTC. Translating gives CSVEGLAREQYF.

This chain connects TRBV9 to TRBJ1-2; D is unresolved. V was pared by 0 bases and J by 5 bases, with 17 bases between. CDR1 SGDLS and CDR2 YYNGEE come from the germline V gene. The CDR3 length is 16 residues. The CDR3 DNA follows: TGTGCCAGCAGCGTAGCGGAAGGTAGAGAGGCTTATGGCTACACCTTC. Translation: CASSVAEGREAYGYTF.

This clone has just one count. The gene calls are TRBV19 and TRBJ1-5; 8 bases map to TRBD1. The CDR3 contains 15 residues. Trimming cost V 3 bases and J 7 bases; bases outside gene matches: 8. Germline V gene data show CDR1 as LNHDA and CDR2 as SQIVND (reference sequence). The CDR3 DNA reads TGTGCCAGTAGTATCGCCTGGACAGGGCGGCAGCCCCAGCATTTT. It specifies CASSIAWTGRQPQHF.

This chain uses TRBV18 with TRBJ1-3; TRBD1 is a possible D gene (5 bases). V lost 1 base to trimming and J lost 0 bases, with 13 bases between them. Per germline, CDR1 KGHSH and CDR2 LQKENI. CDR3 length: 17 amino acids. In nucleotides, the CDR3 is TGTGCCAGCTCACCACGGTCTCGACAGAGCTCTGGAAACACCATATATTTT. Protein product: CASSPRSRQSSGNTIYF.

The chain is built from TRBV27 and TRBJ1-2, with 9 positions matching TRBD1. Unmatched junction bases numbered 6, after V lost 8 bases and J lost 5 bases. The CDR3 has 13 residues. Germline CDR1 reads MNHEY; CDR2 reads SMNVEV (reference sequence). The CDR3 is CASRTGGGYGYTF. The CDR3 region has the DNA TGTGCCAGCCGAACAGGGGGCGGGTATGGCTACACCTTC.

The V and J genes are TRBV6-1 and TRBJ2-7; D is possibly TRBD1 (5 bases). In germline, CDR1 is MNHNS, CDR2 SASEGT. V shed 1 base and J shed 7 bases, with 8 bases lying between them. CDR3 length: 12 amino acids. CDR3 sequence: CASSEVGQEQYF. The CDR3 region has the DNA TGTGCCAGCAGTGAAGTGGGGCAAGAGCAGTACTTC.

The chain employs TRBV9 and TRBJ1-5; D may be TRBD1 (5 bases). CDR3 length: 15 residues. The V and J ends lost 0 bases and 1 base respectively, with 8 bases between them. Germline loops: CDR1 SGDLS, CDR2 YYNGEE. The CDR3 region has the DNA TGTGCCAGCAGCGTAGCGGGGGACAGCAATCAGCCCCAGCATTTT. Residues: CASSVAGDSNQPQHF.

The V call is TRBV9, the J call TRBJ1-5; D uncertain. Germline lookup yields CDR1 SGDLS and CDR2 YYNGEE. Trimming took 0 bases from V and 3 from J, leaving 4 bases between them. The CDR3 spans 13 residues. The CDR3 loop reads CASSVGVNQPQHF. The CDR3 DNA reads as TGTGCCAGCAGCGTAGGCGTCAATCAGCCCCAGCATTTT.

The chain uses TRBV28 and TRBJ1-6; 7 bases line up with TRBD1. This CDR3 contains 15 residues. Germline-derived CDR1 and CDR2 are MDHEN and SYDVKM. V shed 5 bases, J shed 7 bases, and the junction held 8 bases outside the gene matches. CDR3 DNA: TGTGCCAGCAGTGTTCCGGGACAGACCAATTCACCCCTCCACTTT. Its protein product is CASSVPGQTNSPLHF.

This chain links TRBV28 with TRBJ1-4; 7 bases are shared with TRBD1. Trimming cost V 6 bases and J 8 bases; bases outside gene matches: 6. The germline V gene encodes CDR1 MDHEN and CDR2 SYDVKM. This CDR3 is built from 13 residues. Here the CDR3 reads CASRSGTDEKLFF. In DNA, the CDR3 is TGTGCCAGCAGATCGGGGACAGACGAAAAACTGTTTTTT.

This chain's CDR3 is CASSWLGTASEKGYTF. CDR3 in DNA: TGTGCCAGTAGCTGGCTGGGGACAGCCTCGGAAAAGGGCTACACCTTC. The V call is TRBV19, the J call TRBJ1-2; 7 nucleotides agree with TRBD1. The CDR3 is 16 residues long. CDR1 is LNHDA, CDR2 SQIVND, per germline (reference sequence). Germline trimming cut 6 bases from V and 8 bases from J; bases unmatched to any gene: 18.

This chain joins TRBV5-4 and TRBJ2-1; 8 bases align to TRBD2. CDR1 SGHNT and CDR2 YYREEE come from the germline V gene (reference sequence). The CDR3 consists of 15 residues. V was clipped by 2 bases and J by 2 bases; unmatched bases: 3. The CDR3 region is CASSLAGAPYNEQFF. DNA for the CDR3: TGTGCCAGCAGCTTAGCGGGAGCCCCCTACAATGAGCAGTTCTTC. The full variable domain, completed using reference TRBV5-4 and TRBJ2-1, is ETGVTQSPTHLIKTRGQQVTLRCSSQSGHNTVSWYQQALGQGPQFIFQYYREEENGRGNFPPRFSGLQFPNYSSELNVNALELDDSALYLCASSLAGAPYNEQFFGPGTRLTVL.

CDR3 residues: CASSRSPLAGRVFDEQFF. The CDR3 DNA follows: TGCGCCAGCAGTCGGTCTCCACTAGCGGGACGGGTCTTCGATGAGCAGTTCTTC. The chain is built from TRBV10-1 and TRBJ2-1; 10 nucleotides line up with TRBD2. Trimming at V came to 5 bases and at J to 8 bases, leaving 18 bases not matched to a gene. The CDR3 runs to 18 residues. The germline V gene encodes CDR1 WNHNN and CDR2 SYGVQD (reference sequence).

The chain joins TRBV24-1 to TRBJ2-7; D remains unclear. From germline, CDR1 is KGHDR and CDR2 SFDVKD. Trimming cost V 4 bases and J 1 base, with 4 bases left between them. CDR3 length: 12 residues. The CDR3 here is CATSDPSYEQYF. The CDR3 nucleotides are TGTGCCACCAGTGACCCTTCCTACGAGCAGTACTTC.

The CDR3 here is CATSATDTQYF. CDR3 bases: TGTGCCACCAGTGCAACAGATACGCAGTATTTT. This chain joins TRBV24-1 and TRBJ2-3; D remains unclear. With 5 bases removed from V and 3 bases from J, the gap between germline ends came to 2 bases. Germline V gene lookup returns CDR1 KGHDR and CDR2 SFDVKD. CDR3 length: 11 amino acids.

The rearrangement links TRBV5-1 to TRBJ1-1; D remains unclear. The CDR3 contains 14 residues. Trimming took off 2 bases at V and 0 bases at J, with 8 bases between the two ends. CDR1 and CDR2 from the germline V gene are SGHRS and YFSETQ. The CDR3 bases are TGCGCCAGCAGCTTTGGCACCTTGAACACTGAAGCTTTCTTT. This encodes CASSFGTLNTEAFF. Variable domain in full (rest from reference TRBV5-1 and TRBJ1-1): KAGVTQTPRYLIKTRGQQVTLSCSPISGHRSVSWYQQTPGQGLQFLFEYFSETQRNKGNFPGRFSGRQFSNSRSEMNVSTLELGDSALYLCASSFGTLNTEAFFGQGTRLTVV.

V gene TRBV2 combines with J gene TRBJ1-2; D ambiguous. Germline CDR1 SNHLY, CDR2 FYNNEI. V was shortened by 8 bases and J by 3 bases, with 10 bases between the two germline ends. The CDR3 sequence is 12 residues long. In DNA, the CDR3 is TGTGCCAGCGGCCCGGAGCACTATGGCTACACCTTC. It yields the protein CASGPEHYGYTF.

J is TRBJ1-2 and V is TRBV6-2 or TRBV6-3; 8 positions match TRBD1. The V segment lost 2 bases and the J segment 4 bases; nucleotides outside the gene matches: 9. The germline V gene encodes CDR1 MNHEY and CDR2 SVGEGT. This CDR3 is built from 16 residues. CDR3: CASSYKYTGTGYGYTF. The CDR3 region has the DNA TGTGCCAGCAGTTACAAATATACCGGGACAGGCTATGGCTACACCTTC.

V usage is TRBV12-3 or TRBV12-4 and J usage is TRBJ2-5, with TRBD1 matching 7 bases. Trimming removed 6 bases from V and 6 bases from J; junction bases left unmatched: 7. The CDR3 has 13 amino acids. The CDR3 region is CASSSGQRKTQYF. DNA for the CDR3: TGTGCCAGCAGCTCGGGACAGAGAAAGACCCAGTACTTC.

In DNA form, the CDR3 reads TGTGCCAGCAGAGAAACCGGGACAGCCTACGAGCAGTACTTC. This encodes CASRETGTAYEQYF. The chain joins TRBV2 to TRBJ2-7, with 7 bases matching TRBD1. This CDR3 is 14 amino acids long. Germline values: CDR1 SNHLY, CDR2 FYNNEI. V dropped 6 bases and J dropped 2; count of bases not matched to a gene: 7.